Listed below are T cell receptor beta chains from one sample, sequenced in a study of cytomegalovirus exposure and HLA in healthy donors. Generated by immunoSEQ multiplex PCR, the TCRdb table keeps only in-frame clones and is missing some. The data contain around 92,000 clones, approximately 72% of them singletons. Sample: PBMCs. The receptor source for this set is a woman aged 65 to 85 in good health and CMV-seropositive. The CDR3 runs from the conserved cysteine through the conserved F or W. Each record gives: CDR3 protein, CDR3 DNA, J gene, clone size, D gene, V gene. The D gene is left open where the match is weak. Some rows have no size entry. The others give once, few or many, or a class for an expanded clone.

CDR3aa: CASSPALLSYGYTF
CDR3nt: TGTGCCAGCTCACCAGCCCTACTCTCATATGGCTACACCTTC
j_gene: TRBJ1-2
abundance: NA
d_gene: NA
v_gene: TRBV18

CDR3aa: CASSVKGTGVQYF
CDR3nt: TGTGCCAGCAGCGTCAAAGGGACAGGGGTGCAGTACTTC
j_gene: TRBJ2-7
abundance: few
d_gene: TRBD1
v_gene: TRBV5-4

CDR3aa: CASSFWTGGDQPQHF
CDR3nt: TGTGCCAGCAGCTTTTGGACAGGGGGGGATCAGCCCCAGCATTTT
j_gene: TRBJ1-5
abundance: few
d_gene: TRBD1
v_gene: TRBV7-9

CDR3aa: CASSSGRVAGELFF
CDR3nt: TGTGCCAGTAGTAGCGGGAGAGTGGCCGGGGAGCTGTTTTTT
j_gene: TRBJ2-2
abundance: NA
d_gene: TRBD2
v_gene: TRBV19

CDR3aa: CASSTGTGQQETQYF
CDR3nt: TGTGCTAGCAGTACCGGGACAGGGCAACAAGAGACCCAGTACTTC
j_gene: TRBJ2-5
abundance: NA
d_gene: TRBD1
v_gene: TRBV7-7

CDR3aa: CASSFRDRGGSEQFF
CDR3nt: TGTGCCAGCAGCTTTAGGGACAGGGGGGGGAGTGAGCAGTTCTTC
j_gene: TRBJ2-1
abundance: NA
d_gene: TRBD1
v_gene: TRBV5-8

CDR3aa: CASSPSENTEAFF
CDR3nt: TGTGCCAGCAGTCCTTCAGAGAACACTGAAGCTTTCTTT
j_gene: TRBJ1-1
abundance: once
d_gene: NA
v_gene: TRBV2

CDR3aa: CASQLAGPSYNEQFF
CDR3nt: TGTGCCAGCCAGTTAGCGGGGCCGTCCTACAATGAGCAGTTCTTC
j_gene: TRBJ2-1
abundance: few
d_gene: TRBD2
v_gene: TRBV6-5

CDR3aa: CASSERLAGRDTEAFF
CDR3nt: TGTGCCAGCAGTGAAAGGCTCGCGGGAAGGGACACTGAAGCTTTCTTT
j_gene: TRBJ1-1
abundance: NA
d_gene: NA
v_gene: TRBV6-1

CDR3aa: CASSIRQGRTGELFF
CDR3nt: TGTGCCAGTAGTATTAGACAGGGGAGAACCGGGGAGCTGTTTTTT
j_gene: TRBJ2-2
abundance: few
d_gene: TRBD1
v_gene: TRBV19

CDR3aa: CASSQVGLAGGPGRTDTQYF
CDR3nt: TGCGCCAGCAGCCAGGTGGGACTAGCGGGAGGCCCCGGGCGCACAGATACGCAGTATTTT
j_gene: TRBJ2-3
abundance: NA
d_gene: TRBD2
v_gene: TRBV4-1

CDR3aa: CASRPTSLGELFF
CDR3nt: TGTGCCAGCAGGCCGACTAGCCTCGGGGAGCTGTTTTTT
j_gene: TRBJ2-2
abundance: few
d_gene: TRBD2
v_gene: TRBV7-9

CDR3aa: CASSNNRGSLTDTQYF
CDR3nt: TGCGCCAGCAGTAACAACAGGGGGTCATTGACAGATACGCAGTATTTT
j_gene: TRBJ2-3
abundance: NA
d_gene: TRBD1
v_gene: TRBV5-1

CDR3aa: CASSIDDLGPSGGANTGELFF
CDR3nt: TGTGCCAGTAGTATAGATGATTTAGGGCCTAGCGGGGGCGCGAACACCGGGGAGCTGTTTTTT
j_gene: TRBJ2-2
abundance: NA
d_gene: TRBD2
v_gene: TRBV19

CDR3aa: CASSLFGPWGQGVFDEQFF
CDR3nt: TGTGCCAGCAGCTTATTCGGACCCTGGGGACAGGGTGTTTTCGATGAGCAGTTCTTC
j_gene: TRBJ2-1
abundance: NA
d_gene: TRBD1
v_gene: TRBV7-9

CDR3aa: CASSLTGSMNTGELFF
CDR3nt: TGTGCCAGCAGCTTAACAGGGTCTATGAACACCGGGGAGCTGTTTTTT
j_gene: TRBJ2-2
abundance: NA
d_gene: NA
v_gene: TRBV13

CDR3aa: CASSISSGRASYEQYF
CDR3nt: TGTGCCAGCAGTATCTCTAGCGGGAGGGCCTCCTACGAGCAGTACTTC
j_gene: TRBJ2-7
abundance: NA
d_gene: TRBD2
v_gene: TRBV28

CDR3aa: CASSMIAGGLQETQYF
CDR3nt: TGTGCCAGTAGTATGATAGCGGGGGGCCTCCAAGAGACCCAGTACTTC
j_gene: TRBJ2-5
abundance: few
d_gene: TRBD2
v_gene: TRBV19

CDR3aa: CASSPLAADTQYF
CDR3nt: TGTGCCAGCAGCCCCTTAGCGGCAGATACGCAGTATTTT
j_gene: TRBJ2-3
abundance: NA
d_gene: NA
v_gene: TRBV7-6

CDR3aa: CASSVVQGEAFF
CDR3nt: TGTGCCAGCAGTGTAGTACAGGGTGAGGCTTTCTTT
j_gene: TRBJ1-1
abundance: NA
d_gene: NA
v_gene: TRBV2

CDR3aa: CSVEDRNGMGSNTF
CDR3nt: TGCAGCGTTGAAGATCGCAACGGGATGGGGAGCAACACCTTC
j_gene: TRBJ1-2
abundance: NA
d_gene: NA
v_gene: TRBV29-1

CDR3aa: CASSFRSLGYTF
CDR3nt: TGTGCCAGCAGCTTCCGGTCTCTAGGCTACACCTTC
j_gene: TRBJ1-2
abundance: once
d_gene: NA
v_gene: TRBV7-2

CDR3aa: CASSSTGQLYNEQFF
CDR3nt: TGTGCCAGCAGTTCGACGGGACAGTTATACAATGAGCAGTTCTTC
j_gene: TRBJ2-1
abundance: NA
d_gene: TRBD1
v_gene: TRBV28

CDR3aa: CASSLGGAGNQPQHF
CDR3nt: TGTGCCAGCAGTTTAGGGGGGGCTGGCAATCAGCCCCAGCATTTT
j_gene: TRBJ1-5
abundance: NA
d_gene: NA
v_gene: TRBV27

CDR3aa: CASSLGWGIDEQFF
CDR3nt: TGCGCCAGCAGCTTGGGTTGGGGCATCGATGAGCAGTTCTTC
j_gene: TRBJ2-1
abundance: NA
d_gene: NA
v_gene: TRBV5-1

CDR3aa: CASSYPRGYSNQPQHF
CDR3nt: TGTGCCAGCAGTTACCCCAGGGGATATAGCAATCAGCCCCAGCATTTT
j_gene: TRBJ1-5
abundance: NA
d_gene: NA
v_gene: TRBV6-6

CDR3aa: CASSRRQGSNEQFF
CDR3nt: TGTGCCAGCAGCCGTCGACAGGGTAGCAATGAGCAGTTCTTC
j_gene: TRBJ2-1
abundance: NA
d_gene: TRBD1
v_gene: TRBV7-3

CDR3aa: CASSNQQGVNTIYF
CDR3nt: TGTGCCAGCAGCAACCAACAGGGGGTAAACACCATATATTTT
j_gene: TRBJ1-3
abundance: NA
d_gene: NA
v_gene: TRBV21-1

CDR3aa: CASSLEGGKYLTGNTIYF
CDR3nt: TGCGCCAGCAGCTTGGAAGGGGGCAAATATCTTACTGGAAACACCATATATTTT
j_gene: TRBJ1-3
abundance: NA
d_gene: TRBD1
v_gene: TRBV5-1

CDR3aa: CASSDHGLPGGYGYTF
CDR3nt: TGTGCCAGCAGTGATCACGGACTCCCCGGGGGCTATGGCTACACCTTC
j_gene: TRBJ1-2
abundance: few
d_gene: NA
v_gene: TRBV25-1

CDR3aa: CSVAFSPSYEQYF
CDR3nt: TGCAGCGTTGCGTTTAGTCCCTCCTACGAGCAGTACTTC
j_gene: TRBJ2-7
abundance: NA
d_gene: NA
v_gene: TRBV29-1

CDR3aa: CASSSGHLMGKNIQYF
CDR3nt: TGTGCCAGCAGTTCGGGACACCTCATGGGGAAAAACATTCAGTACTTC
j_gene: TRBJ2-4
abundance: few
d_gene: NA
v_gene: TRBV28

CDR3aa: CASSWTTGEDSPLHF
CDR3nt: TGTGCCAGCAGTTGGACTACAGGGGAGGATTCACCCCTCCACTTT
j_gene: TRBJ1-6
abundance: few
d_gene: TRBD1
v_gene: TRBV6-5

CDR3aa: CASSTGRGSDSPLHF
CDR3nt: TGTGCCAGCAGCACTGGCAGGGGTTCCGATTCACCCCTCCACTTT
j_gene: TRBJ1-6
abundance: NA
d_gene: NA
v_gene: TRBV27

CDR3aa: CASSILGGSQPQHF
CDR3nt: TGTGCCAGTAGTATATTGGGGGGATCCCAGCCCCAGCATTTT
j_gene: TRBJ1-5
abundance: NA
d_gene: NA
v_gene: TRBV19

CDR3aa: CATSRGALSNQPQHF
CDR3nt: TGTGCCACCAGCAGAGGGGCACTTAGCAATCAGCCCCAGCATTTT
j_gene: TRBJ1-5
abundance: NA
d_gene: NA
v_gene: TRBV15

CDR3aa: CASSPTGAVPGGMAAFF
CDR3nt: TGTGCCAGCTCACCAACCGGGGCGGTACCAGGGGGCATGGCAGCTTTCTTT
j_gene: TRBJ1-1
abundance: NA
d_gene: TRBD1
v_gene: TRBV18

CDR3aa: CASSLPRVNTEAFF
CDR3nt: TGTGCCAGCAGCTTGCCGAGGGTGAACACTGAAGCTTTCTTT
j_gene: TRBJ1-1
abundance: NA
d_gene: NA
v_gene: TRBV5-8

CDR3aa: CASSLPMAVRGEQYF
CDR3nt: TGTGCCAGCAGTTTGCCAATGGCAGTGAGAGGGGAGCAGTACTTC
j_gene: TRBJ2-7
abundance: NA
d_gene: NA
v_gene: TRBV6-6

CDR3aa: CASSQDPLARNEQYF
CDR3nt: TGCGCCAGCAGCCAAGATCCCCTAGCGAGAAACGAGCAGTACTTC
j_gene: TRBJ2-7
abundance: once
d_gene: NA
v_gene: TRBV4-1

CDR3aa: CASERRGANVLTF
CDR3nt: TGTGCCAGTGAACGGAGAGGGGCCAACGTCCTGACTTTC
j_gene: TRBJ2-6
abundance: NA
d_gene: NA
v_gene: TRBV4-2

CDR3aa: CASSAGTITDTQYF
CDR3nt: TGTGCCAGCAGTGCCGGGACTATAACAGATACGCAGTATTTT
j_gene: TRBJ2-3
abundance: NA
d_gene: TRBD2
v_gene: TRBV6-6

CDR3aa: CAGGTSGSYNEQFF
CDR3nt: TGTGCCGGAGGGACTAGCGGGAGCTACAATGAGCAGTTCTTC
j_gene: TRBJ2-1
abundance: NA
d_gene: TRBD2
v_gene: TRBV28

CDR3aa: CSVDPGYYGYTF
CDR3nt: TGCAGCGTTGACCCCGGTTACTATGGCTACACCTTC
j_gene: TRBJ1-2
abundance: NA
d_gene: NA
v_gene: TRBV29-1

CDR3aa: CASSYLRNTEAFF
CDR3nt: TGTGCCAGCAGTTACCTGAGGAACACTGAAGCTTTCTTT
j_gene: TRBJ1-1
abundance: NA
d_gene: NA
v_gene: TRBV6-5

CDR3aa: CATPAGVGRVTDTQYF
CDR3nt: TGTGCCACTCCAGCGGGAGTCGGCAGGGTTACAGATACGCAGTATTTT
j_gene: TRBJ2-3
abundance: NA
d_gene: TRBD2
v_gene: TRBV18

CDR3aa: CASSEAGTGTKYEQYF
CDR3nt: TGTGCCAGCAGTGAGGCTGGGACAGGTACTAAATACGAGCAGTACTTC
j_gene: TRBJ2-7
abundance: NA
d_gene: TRBD1
v_gene: TRBV6-1

CDR3aa: CASSGETSGGAKFYEQYF
CDR3nt: TGTGCCAGCAGTGGAGAGACTAGCGGGGGGGCCAAATTCTACGAGCAGTACTTC
j_gene: TRBJ2-7
abundance: NA
d_gene: TRBD2
v_gene: TRBV5-4

CDR3aa: CASHSGGAGYTF
CDR3nt: TGCGCCAGTCATAGTGGGGGGGCTGGCTACACCTTC
j_gene: TRBJ1-2
abundance: NA
d_gene: NA
v_gene: TRBV23-1

CDR3aa: CASSGQNTDTQYF
CDR3nt: TGTGCCAGCAGTGGGCAGAACACAGATACGCAGTATTTT
j_gene: TRBJ2-3
abundance: NA
d_gene: NA
v_gene: TRBV28

CDR3aa: CASSPPLAGVTDTQYF
CDR3nt: TGCGCCAGCAGCCCACCACTAGCGGGGGTCACAGATACGCAGTATTTT
j_gene: TRBJ2-3
abundance: NA
d_gene: TRBD2
v_gene: TRBV5-1

CDR3aa: CAGSSYRDTEAFF
CDR3nt: TGTGCCGGCAGTTCATACAGGGACACCGAAGCTTTCTTT
j_gene: TRBJ1-1
abundance: NA
d_gene: NA
v_gene: TRBV27

CDR3aa: CASSAGQGNTGELFF
CDR3nt: TGTGCCAGCAGCGCGGGACAGGGGAACACCGGGGAGCTGTTTTTT
j_gene: TRBJ2-2
abundance: NA
d_gene: TRBD1
v_gene: TRBV7-9

CDR3aa: CASSPRTGESTEAFF
CDR3nt: TGTGCCAGCAGCCCGCGGACAGGGGAATCCACTGAAGCTTTCTTT
j_gene: TRBJ1-1
abundance: few
d_gene: TRBD1
v_gene: TRBV7-2

CDR3aa: CASSFRARSYNSPLHF
CDR3nt: TGTGCCAGCAGCTTCCGAGCTAGGTCCTATAATTCACCCCTCCACTTT
j_gene: TRBJ1-6
abundance: NA
d_gene: NA
v_gene: TRBV5-8